Following are 7 T cell receptor beta chains from one sample sequenced in a study of graft-versus-host responses after intestinal transplantation. Using immunoSEQ multiplex PCR, the repertoire was profiled, and TCRdb retains in-frame clones only, with some absent. Here the sample spans around 99,000 clones, 87% being singletons. Their specific antigens are unknown. The starting material was unstimulated CD4+ T cells sorted from spleen or lymph node cells, obtained before transplant. These receptors originate from a human donor who was the organ donor for an intestinal transplant.

The J gene is TRBJ2-6, the V gene TRBV5-1; no definite D call. V was shortened by 4 bases and J by 2 bases, with 13 bases between the two germline ends. The CDR3 contains 16 residues. The germline V gene has CDR1 SGHRS and CDR2 YFSETQ. The CDR3: CASSLPVGAGANVLTF. As DNA, the CDR3 is TGCGCCAGCAGCCTACCTGTGGGCGCTGGGGCCAACGTCCTGACTTTC.

The CDR3 DNA reads as TGTGCCAGCAGTTTCCCCCCGAACACCGGGGAGCTGTTTTTT. Translation: CASSFPPNTGELFF. The chain combines TRBV28 with TRBJ2-2; D is ambiguous. Looked up from germline, CDR1 is MDHEN and CDR2 is SYDVKM. Trimming left V 3 bases short and J 0 bases short, with 5 bases between. CDR3 length equals 14 residues.

V is TRBV2 and J is TRBJ2-1; maybe TRBD1 (6 bases). V was trimmed by 4 bases and J by 7 bases, leaving 8 bases between them. The CDR3 loop spans 12 amino acids. Germline values: CDR1 SNHLY, CDR2 FYNNEI. The CDR3 DNA is TGTGCCAGCAGTGTACAGGGAAATGAGCAGTTCTTC. It translates to CASSVQGNEQFF.

V is TRBV19 and J is TRBJ2-7; D is ambiguous. Trimming cost V 5 bases and J 0 bases, with 11 bases left between them. The CDR3 is 14 residues long. In germline, CDR1 is LNHDA, CDR2 SQIVND (reference sequence). For the CDR3, the DNA is TGTGCCAGTAGTTCGGGCAGCCCCTCCTACGAGCAGTACTTC. Protein product: CASSSGSPSYEQYF.

This clone was seen just once. This rearrangement joins TRBV29-1 to TRBJ2-5, with 7 bases fitting TRBD2. Germline lookup yields CDR1 SQVTM and CDR2 ANQGSEA. V lost 2 bases and J lost 3; bases outside the gene matches: 3. This CDR3 has 13 amino acids. The CDR3 loop reads CSVEWRGKETQYF. CDR3 nucleotides: TGCAGCGTTGAATGGCGGGGGAAAGAGACCCAGTACTTC. Filled out from reference TRBV29-1 and TRBJ2-5, the complete variable domain reads SAVISQKPSRDICQRGTSLTIQCQVDSQVTMMFWYRQQPGQSLTLIATANQGSEATYESGFVIDKFPISRPNLTFSTLTVSNMSPEDSSIYLCSVEWRGKETQYFGPGTRLLVL.

The rearrangement links TRBV7-9 to TRBJ2-3; D gene uncertain. Trimming pared 7 bases from V and 2 bases from J, leaving 4 bases between. The CDR3 runs 11 residues. The germline CDR1 and CDR2 sequences are SEHNR and FQNEAQ (reference sequence). As DNA, the CDR3 is TGTGCCAGCACCCCCACAGATACGCAGTATTTT. This translates into CASTPTDTQYF.

Regarding this clone: At one of its ends the junction is not consistent with the germline gene, which may arise from a read error. The chain recombines TRBV11-2 with TRBJ2-7; D remains ambiguous. Germline V CDR1 and CDR2: SGHAT, FQNNGV. This CDR3 region has 11 residues. The CDR3 reads CASSSSSEQYF. The CDR3 region has the DNA TGTGCCAGCAGCTCCTCCTCCGAGCAGTACTTC.